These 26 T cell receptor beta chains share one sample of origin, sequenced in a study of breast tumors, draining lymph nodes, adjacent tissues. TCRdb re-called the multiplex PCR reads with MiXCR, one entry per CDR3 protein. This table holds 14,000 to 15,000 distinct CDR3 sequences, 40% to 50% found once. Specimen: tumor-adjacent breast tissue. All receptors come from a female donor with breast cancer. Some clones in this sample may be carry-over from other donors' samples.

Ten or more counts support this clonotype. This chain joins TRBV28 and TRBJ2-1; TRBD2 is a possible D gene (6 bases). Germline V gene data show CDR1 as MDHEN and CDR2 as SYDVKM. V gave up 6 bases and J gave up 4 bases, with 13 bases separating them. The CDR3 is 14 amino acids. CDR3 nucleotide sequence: TGTGCCAGCAGACTAGCAAGAGATTACAATGAGCAGTTCTTC. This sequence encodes CASRLARDYNEQFF.

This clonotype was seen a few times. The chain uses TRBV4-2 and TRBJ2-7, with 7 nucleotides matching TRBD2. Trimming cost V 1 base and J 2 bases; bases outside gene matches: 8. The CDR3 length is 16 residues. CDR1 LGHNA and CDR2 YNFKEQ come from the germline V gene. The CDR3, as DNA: TGTGCCAGCAGCCAAGCTCTCGGGGGACTAACCTACGAGCAGTACTTC. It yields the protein CASSQALGGLTYEQYF.

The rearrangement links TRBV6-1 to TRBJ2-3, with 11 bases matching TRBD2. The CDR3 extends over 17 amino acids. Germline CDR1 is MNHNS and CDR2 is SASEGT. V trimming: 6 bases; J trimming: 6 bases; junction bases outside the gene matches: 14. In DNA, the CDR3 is TGTGCCAGCAGCAAAACCGGGACTAGCGGCGTCACGGATACGCAGTATTTT. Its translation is CASSKTGTSGVTDTQYF.

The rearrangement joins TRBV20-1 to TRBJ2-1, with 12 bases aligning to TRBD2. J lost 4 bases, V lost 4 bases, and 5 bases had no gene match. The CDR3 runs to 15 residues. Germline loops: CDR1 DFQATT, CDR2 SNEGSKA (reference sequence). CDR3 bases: TGCAGTGCTATGTGGACTAGCGGGGCTTACAATGAGCAGTTCTTC. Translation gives CSAMWTSGAYNEQFF.

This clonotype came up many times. Here the CDR3 reads CASSYGLLAGGGEQYF. CDR3 sequence (DNA): TGTGCCAGCAGTTACGGCCTACTAGCGGGAGGTGGCGAGCAGTACTTC. This sequence joins TRBV6-5 and TRBJ2-7, with TRBD2 matching over 12 bases. With 2 bases clipped from V and 6 bases from J, the junction kept 8 bases outside the gene matches. Germline V lookup: CDR1 MNHEY, CDR2 SVGAGI. This CDR3 spans 16 amino acids.

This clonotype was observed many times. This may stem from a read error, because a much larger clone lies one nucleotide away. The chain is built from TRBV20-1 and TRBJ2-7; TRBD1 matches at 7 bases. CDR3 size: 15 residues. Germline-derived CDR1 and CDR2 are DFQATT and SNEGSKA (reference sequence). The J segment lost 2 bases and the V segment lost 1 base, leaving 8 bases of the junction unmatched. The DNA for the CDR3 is TGCAGTGCTAGAGCTTGGGACAGTTTCACCTACGAGCAGTACTTC. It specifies CSARAWDSFTYEQYF.

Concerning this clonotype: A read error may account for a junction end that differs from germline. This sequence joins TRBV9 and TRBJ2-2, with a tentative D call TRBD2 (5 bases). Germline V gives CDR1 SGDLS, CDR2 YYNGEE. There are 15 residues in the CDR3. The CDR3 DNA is TGTGCCAGCAGCGTAGGAGGCAGCAACGCCGGGGAGCTCTTTTTT. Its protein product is CASSVGGSNAGELFF.

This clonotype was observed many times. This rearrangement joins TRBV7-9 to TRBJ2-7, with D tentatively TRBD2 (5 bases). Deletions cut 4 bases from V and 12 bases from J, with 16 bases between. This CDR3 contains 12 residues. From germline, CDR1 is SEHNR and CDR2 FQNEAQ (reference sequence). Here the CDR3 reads CASSSKASGMYF. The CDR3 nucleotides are TGTGCCAGCAGCTCTAAGGCCTCCGGGATGTACTTC.

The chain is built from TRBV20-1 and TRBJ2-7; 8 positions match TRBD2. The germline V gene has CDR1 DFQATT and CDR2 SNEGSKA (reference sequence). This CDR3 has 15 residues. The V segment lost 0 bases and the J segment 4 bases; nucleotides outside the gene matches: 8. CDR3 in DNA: TGCAGTGCTAGAGATCAGGGCGGGAGGACATACGAGCAGTACTTC. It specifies CSARDQGGRTYEQYF.

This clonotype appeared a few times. Here the CDR3 reads CSAGREQYF. Here the CDR3 DNA reads TGCAGTGCTGGGAGGGAGCAGTACTTC. The chain uses TRBV20-1 and TRBJ2-7; a possible D gene is TRBD2 (6 bases). This CDR3 comprises 9 residues. Trimming cost V 5 bases and J 7 bases, with 6 bases left between them. The germline CDR1 and CDR2 sequences are DFQATT and SNEGSKA (reference sequence).

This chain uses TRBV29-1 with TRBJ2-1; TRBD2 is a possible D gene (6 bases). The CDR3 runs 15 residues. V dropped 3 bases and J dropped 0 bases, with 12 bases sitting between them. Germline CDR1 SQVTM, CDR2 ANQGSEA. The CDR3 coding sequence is TGCAGCGTTGACGACCGGGGGTCCTCCTACAATGAGCAGTTCTTC. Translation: CSVDDRGSSYNEQFF.

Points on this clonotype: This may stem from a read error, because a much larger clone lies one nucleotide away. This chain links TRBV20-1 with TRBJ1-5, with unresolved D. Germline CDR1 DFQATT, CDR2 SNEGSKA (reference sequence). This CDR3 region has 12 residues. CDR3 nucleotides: TGCAGTGCTCCCGATGTTAATCAGCCCCCGCATTTT. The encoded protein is CSAPDVNQPPHF.

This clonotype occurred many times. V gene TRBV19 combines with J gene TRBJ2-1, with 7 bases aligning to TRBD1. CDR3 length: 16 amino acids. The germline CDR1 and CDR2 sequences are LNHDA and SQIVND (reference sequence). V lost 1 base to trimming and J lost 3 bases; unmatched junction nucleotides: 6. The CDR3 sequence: CASSIAPTGFYNEQFF. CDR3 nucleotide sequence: TGTGCCAGTAGTATAGCCCCGACAGGGTTCTACAATGAGCAGTTCTTC.

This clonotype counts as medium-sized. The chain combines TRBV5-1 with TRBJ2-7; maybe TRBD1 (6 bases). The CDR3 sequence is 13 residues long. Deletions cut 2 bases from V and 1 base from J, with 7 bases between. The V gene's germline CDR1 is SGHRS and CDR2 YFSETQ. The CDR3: CASSFGQSYEQYF. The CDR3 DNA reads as TGCGCCAGCAGCTTTGGACAGTCCTACGAGCAGTACTTC. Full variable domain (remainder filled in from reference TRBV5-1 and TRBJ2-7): KAGVTQTPRYLIKTRGQQVTLSCSPISGHRSVSWYQQTPGQGLQFLFEYFSETQRNKGNFPGRFSGRQFSNSRSEMNVSTLELGDSALYLCASSFGQSYEQYFGPGTRLTVT.

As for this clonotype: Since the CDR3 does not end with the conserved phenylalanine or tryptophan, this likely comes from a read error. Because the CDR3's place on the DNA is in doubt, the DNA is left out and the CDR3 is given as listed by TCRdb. CDR3: CASTGVVGADLL. The J gene is TRBJ1-2, the V gene TRBV6-6; the table's D call, TRBD1, was not checked against the DNA. Germline values: CDR1 MNHNY, CDR2 SVGAGI (reference sequence). The CDR3 is 12 amino acids long, termini counted.

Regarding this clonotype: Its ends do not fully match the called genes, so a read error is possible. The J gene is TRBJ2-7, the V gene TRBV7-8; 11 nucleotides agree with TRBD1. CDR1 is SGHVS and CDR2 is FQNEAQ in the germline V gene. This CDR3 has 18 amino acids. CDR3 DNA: TGTGCCATCAGCTTAGGGGTGGGGGACAGGGGGTTTTTCAACGAGCAGTACTTC. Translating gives CAISLGVGDRGFFNEQYF. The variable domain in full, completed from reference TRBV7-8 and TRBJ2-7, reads GAGVSQSPRYKVAKRGQDVALRCDPISGHVSLFWYQQALGQGPEFLTYFQNEAQLDKSGLPSDRFFAERPEGSVSTLKIQRTQQEDSAVYLCAISLGVGDRGFFNEQYFGPGTRLTVT.

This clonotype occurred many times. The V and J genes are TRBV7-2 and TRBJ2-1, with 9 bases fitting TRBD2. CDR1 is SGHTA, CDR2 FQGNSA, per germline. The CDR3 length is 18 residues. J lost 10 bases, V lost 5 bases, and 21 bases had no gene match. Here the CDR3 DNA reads TGTGCCAGCAGCCCGGGACTAGCAGCAGGAGGGACAATTAGGGAGCAGTTCTTC. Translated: CASSPGLAAGGTIREQFF.

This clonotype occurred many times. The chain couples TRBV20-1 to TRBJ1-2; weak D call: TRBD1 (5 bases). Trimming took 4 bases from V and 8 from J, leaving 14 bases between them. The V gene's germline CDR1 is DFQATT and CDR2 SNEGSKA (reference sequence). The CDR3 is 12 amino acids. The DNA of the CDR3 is TGCAGTGCTACCAAAGGGACCGAGGGCTACACCTTC. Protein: CSATKGTEGYTF.

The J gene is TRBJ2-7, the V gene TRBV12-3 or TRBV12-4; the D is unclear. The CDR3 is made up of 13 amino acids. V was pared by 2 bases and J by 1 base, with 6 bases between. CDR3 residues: CASSLSSSYEQYV. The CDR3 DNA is TGTGCCAGCAGTTTATCCAGTTCCTACGAGCAGTACGTC.

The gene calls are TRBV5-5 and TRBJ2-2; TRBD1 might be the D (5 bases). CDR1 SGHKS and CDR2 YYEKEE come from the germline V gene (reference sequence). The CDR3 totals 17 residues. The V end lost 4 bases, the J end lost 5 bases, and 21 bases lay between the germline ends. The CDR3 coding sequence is TGTGCCAGCAGCCAAGATGTGGTAGGGGTAGGAACCGGGGAGCTGTTTTTT. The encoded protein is CASSQDVVGVGTGELFF.

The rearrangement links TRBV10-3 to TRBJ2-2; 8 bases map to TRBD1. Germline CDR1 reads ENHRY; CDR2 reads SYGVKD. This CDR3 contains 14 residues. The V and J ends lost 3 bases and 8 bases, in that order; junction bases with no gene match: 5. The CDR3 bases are TGTGCCATCAGTGAATCCGGGACAGGTGGGGAGCTGTTTTTT. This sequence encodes CAISESGTGGELFF.

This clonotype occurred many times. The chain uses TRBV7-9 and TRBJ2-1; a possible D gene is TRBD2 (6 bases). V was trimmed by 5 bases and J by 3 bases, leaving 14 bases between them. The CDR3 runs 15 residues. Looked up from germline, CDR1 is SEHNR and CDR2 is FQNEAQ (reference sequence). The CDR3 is CASSPLDGSYNEQFF. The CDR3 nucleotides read TGTGCCAGCAGCCCCCTGGACGGGAGCTACAATGAGCAGTTCTTC.

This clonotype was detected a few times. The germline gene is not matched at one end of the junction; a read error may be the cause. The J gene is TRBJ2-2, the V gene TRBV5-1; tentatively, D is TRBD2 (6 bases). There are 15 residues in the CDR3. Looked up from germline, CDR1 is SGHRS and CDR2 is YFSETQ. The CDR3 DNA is TGCGTCAGCAGCTTGGCCGAGGGCGGGGTCGGGGAGCTGTTTTTT. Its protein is CVSSLAEGGVGELFF.

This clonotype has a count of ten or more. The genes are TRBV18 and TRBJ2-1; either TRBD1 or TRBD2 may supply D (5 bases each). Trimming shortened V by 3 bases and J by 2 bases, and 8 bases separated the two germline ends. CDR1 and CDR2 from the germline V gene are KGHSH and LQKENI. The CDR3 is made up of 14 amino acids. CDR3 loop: CASSPGVAYNEQFF. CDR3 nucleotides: TGTGCCAGCTCACCGGGGGTGGCCTACAATGAGCAGTTCTTC.

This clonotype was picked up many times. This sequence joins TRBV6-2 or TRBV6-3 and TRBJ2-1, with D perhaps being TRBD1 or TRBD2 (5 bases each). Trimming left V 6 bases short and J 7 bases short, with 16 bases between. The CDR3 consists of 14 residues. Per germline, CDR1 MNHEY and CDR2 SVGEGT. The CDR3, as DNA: TGTGCCAGCAGGGACCCGGGGCAGGGAAATGAGCAGTTCTTC. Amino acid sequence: CASRDPGQGNEQFF.

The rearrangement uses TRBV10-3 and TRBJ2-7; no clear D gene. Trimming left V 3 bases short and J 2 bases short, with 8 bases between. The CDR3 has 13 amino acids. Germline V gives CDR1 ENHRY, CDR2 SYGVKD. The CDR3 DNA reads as TGTGCCATCAGTGACCCCGACACCTACGAGCAGTACGTC. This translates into CAISDPDTYEQYV.